This T cell receptor (beta chain) derives from a study of T cells in localized non-small cell lung cancer. Points from the study as a whole: It was uninvolved adjacent lung that showed the highest T cell clonality, exceeding tumor.

Clones were sequenced by immunoSEQ multiplex PCR, and TCRdb holds only the in-frame ones, with some missing. The sample consists of tens of thousands of clones, around 75% of them appearing once. Trimming pared 5 bases from V and 0 bases from J, leaving 4 bases between. Germline values: CDR1 SGHTA, CDR2 FQGNSA. CDR3 length equals 12 residues. On this clone: The antigen is undetermined.

The rearrangement links TRBV7-2 to TRBJ2-5; no clear D. This specimen consisted of PBMCs, obtained before any cancer treatment. The clonotype comes from a woman aged 35-75 years with stage II squamous cell lung carcinoma. The chain's CDR3 is CASSTYQETQYF. As DNA, the CDR3 is TGTGCCAGCAGCACGTACCAAGAGACCCAGTACTTC. Filled out from reference TRBV7-2 and TRBJ2-5, the complete variable domain reads GAGVSQSPSNKVTEKGKDVELRCDPISGHTALYWYRQSLGQGLEFLIYFQGNSAPDKSGLPSDRFSAERTGGSVSTLTIQRTQQEDSAVYLCASSTYQETQYFGPGTRLLVL.